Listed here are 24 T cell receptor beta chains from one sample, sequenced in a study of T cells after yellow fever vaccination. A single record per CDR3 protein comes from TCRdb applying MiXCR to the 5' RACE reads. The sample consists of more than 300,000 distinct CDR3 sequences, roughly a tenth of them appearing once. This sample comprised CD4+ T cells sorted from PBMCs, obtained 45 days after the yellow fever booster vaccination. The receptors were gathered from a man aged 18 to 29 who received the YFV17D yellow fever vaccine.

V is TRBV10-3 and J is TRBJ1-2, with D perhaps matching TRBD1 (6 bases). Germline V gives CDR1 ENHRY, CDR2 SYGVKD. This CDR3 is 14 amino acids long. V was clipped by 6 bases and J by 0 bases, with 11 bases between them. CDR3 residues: CAIRGDTANYGYTF. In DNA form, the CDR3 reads TGTGCCATCAGGGGGGACACTGCTAACTATGGCTACACCTTC.

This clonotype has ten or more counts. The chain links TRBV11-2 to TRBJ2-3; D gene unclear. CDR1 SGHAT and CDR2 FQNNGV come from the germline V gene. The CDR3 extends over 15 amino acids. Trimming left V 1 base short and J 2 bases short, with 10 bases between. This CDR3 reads CASSLALGNTDTQYF. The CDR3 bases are TGTGCCAGCAGCTTAGCCCTGGGCAACACAGATACGCAGTATTTT.

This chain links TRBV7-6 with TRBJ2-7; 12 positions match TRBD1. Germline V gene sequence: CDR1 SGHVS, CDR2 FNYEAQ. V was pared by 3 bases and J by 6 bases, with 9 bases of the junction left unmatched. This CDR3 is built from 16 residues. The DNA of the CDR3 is TGTGCCAGCAGCTTGATGACCGGGACAGGGGGCGGCGAGCAGTACTTC. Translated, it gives CASSLMTGTGGGEQYF.

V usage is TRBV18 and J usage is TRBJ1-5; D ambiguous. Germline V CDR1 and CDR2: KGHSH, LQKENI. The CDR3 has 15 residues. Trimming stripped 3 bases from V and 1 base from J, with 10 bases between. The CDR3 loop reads CASSPRGSSNQPQHF. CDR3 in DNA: TGTGCCAGCTCACCCCGTGGATCAAGCAATCAGCCCCAGCATTTT.

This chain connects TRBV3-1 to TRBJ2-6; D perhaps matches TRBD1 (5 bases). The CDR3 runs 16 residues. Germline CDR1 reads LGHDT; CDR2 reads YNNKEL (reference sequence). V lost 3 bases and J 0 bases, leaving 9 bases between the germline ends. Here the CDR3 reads CASSHSGRSGANVLTF. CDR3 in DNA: TGTGCCAGCAGCCATTCAGGGCGCTCTGGGGCCAACGTCCTGACTTTC. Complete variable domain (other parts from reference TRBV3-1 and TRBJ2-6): DTAVSQTPKYLVTQMGNDKSIKCEQNLGHDTMYWYKQDSKKFLKIMFSYNNKELIINETVPNRFSPKSPDKAHLNLHINSLELGDSAVYFCASSHSGRSGANVLTFGAGSRLTVL.

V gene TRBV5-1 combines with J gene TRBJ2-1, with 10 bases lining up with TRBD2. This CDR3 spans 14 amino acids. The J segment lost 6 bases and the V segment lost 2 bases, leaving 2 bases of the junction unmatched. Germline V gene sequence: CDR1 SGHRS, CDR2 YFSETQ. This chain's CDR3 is CASSLTSGTNEQFF. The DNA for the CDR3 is TGCGCCAGCAGCTTAACTAGCGGGACCAATGAGCAGTTCTTC.

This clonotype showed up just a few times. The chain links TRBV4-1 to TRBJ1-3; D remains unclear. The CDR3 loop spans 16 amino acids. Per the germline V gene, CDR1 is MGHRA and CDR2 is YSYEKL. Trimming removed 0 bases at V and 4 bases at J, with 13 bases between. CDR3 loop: CASSQDRTSGGNTIYF. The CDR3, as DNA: TGCGCCAGCAGCCAAGATCGAACCTCGGGAGGAAACACCATATATTTT.

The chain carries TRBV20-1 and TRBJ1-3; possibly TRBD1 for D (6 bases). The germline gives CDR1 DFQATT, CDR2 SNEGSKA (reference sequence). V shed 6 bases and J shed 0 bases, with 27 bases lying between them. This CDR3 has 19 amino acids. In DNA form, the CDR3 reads TGCAGTGCAGCTAGGGTAACAGGGATCGTCCCGACCTCTGGAAACACCATATATTTT. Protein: CSAARVTGIVPTSGNTIYF.

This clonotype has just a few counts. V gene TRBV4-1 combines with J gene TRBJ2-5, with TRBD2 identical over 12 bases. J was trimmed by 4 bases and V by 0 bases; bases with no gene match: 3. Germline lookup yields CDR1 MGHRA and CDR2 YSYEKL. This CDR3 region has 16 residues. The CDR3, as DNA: TGCGCCAGCAGCCAAGAGACTAGCGGGGGTACAGAGACCCAGTACTTC. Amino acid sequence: CASSQETSGGTETQYF.

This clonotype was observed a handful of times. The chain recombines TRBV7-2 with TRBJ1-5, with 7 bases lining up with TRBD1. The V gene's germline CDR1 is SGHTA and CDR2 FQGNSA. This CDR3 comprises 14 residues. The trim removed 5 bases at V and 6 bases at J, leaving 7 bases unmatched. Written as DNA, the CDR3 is TGTGCCAGCAGCATACAGGGGCAGGGTCAGCCCCAGCATTTT. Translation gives CASSIQGQGQPQHF.

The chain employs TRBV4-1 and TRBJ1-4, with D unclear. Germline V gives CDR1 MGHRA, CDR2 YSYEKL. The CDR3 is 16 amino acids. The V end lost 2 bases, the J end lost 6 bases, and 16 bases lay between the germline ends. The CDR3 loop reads CASSQPGRRRDEKLFF. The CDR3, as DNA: TGCGCCAGCAGCCAACCCGGACGGAGGAGGGATGAAAAACTGTTTTTT.

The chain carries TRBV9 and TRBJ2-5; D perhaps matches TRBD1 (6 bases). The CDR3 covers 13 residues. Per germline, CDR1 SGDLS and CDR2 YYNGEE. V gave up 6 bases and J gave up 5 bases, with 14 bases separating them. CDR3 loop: CASNREIEETQYF. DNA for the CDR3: TGTGCCAGCAACAGGGAGATTGAGGAGACCCAGTACTTC.

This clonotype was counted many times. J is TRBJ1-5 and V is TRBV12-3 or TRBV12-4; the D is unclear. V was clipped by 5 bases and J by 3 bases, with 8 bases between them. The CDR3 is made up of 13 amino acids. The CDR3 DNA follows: TGTGCCAGCAGTCTCCGGTTCAATCAGCCCCAGCATTTT. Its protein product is CASSLRFNQPQHF.

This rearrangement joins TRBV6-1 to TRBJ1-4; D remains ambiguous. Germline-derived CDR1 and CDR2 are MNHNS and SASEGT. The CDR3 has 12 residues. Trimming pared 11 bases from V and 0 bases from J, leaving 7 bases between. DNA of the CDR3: TGTGCCGGGAGTGCAACTAATGAAAAACTGTTTTTT. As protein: CAGSATNEKLFF.

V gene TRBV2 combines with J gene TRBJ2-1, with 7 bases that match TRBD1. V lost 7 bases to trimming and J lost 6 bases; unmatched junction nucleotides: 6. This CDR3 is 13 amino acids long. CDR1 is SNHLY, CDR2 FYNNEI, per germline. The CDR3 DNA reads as TGTGCCAGCACCAACAGGGGCCCCAATGAGCAGTTCTTC. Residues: CASTNRGPNEQFF.

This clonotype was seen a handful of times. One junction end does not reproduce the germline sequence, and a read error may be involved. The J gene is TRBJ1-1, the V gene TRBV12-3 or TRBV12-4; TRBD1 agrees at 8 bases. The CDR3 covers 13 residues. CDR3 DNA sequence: TGTGCCAGCAGTTTAGGTCCACCGGGACAGGATGAGTTT. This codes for CASSLGPPGQDEF.

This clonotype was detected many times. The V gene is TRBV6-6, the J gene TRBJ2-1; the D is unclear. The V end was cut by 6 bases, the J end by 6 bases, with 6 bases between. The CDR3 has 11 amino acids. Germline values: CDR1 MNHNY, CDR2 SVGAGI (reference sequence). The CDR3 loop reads CASSKLNEQFF. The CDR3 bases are TGTGCCAGCAGCAAACTCAATGAGCAGTTCTTC.

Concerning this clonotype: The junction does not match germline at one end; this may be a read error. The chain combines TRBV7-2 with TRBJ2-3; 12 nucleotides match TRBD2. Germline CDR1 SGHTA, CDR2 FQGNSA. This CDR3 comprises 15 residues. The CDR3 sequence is CASSLAGGTPGTQYF. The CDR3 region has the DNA TGTGCCAGCAGCCTAGCGGGGGGGACTCCGGGTACGCAGTATTTT.

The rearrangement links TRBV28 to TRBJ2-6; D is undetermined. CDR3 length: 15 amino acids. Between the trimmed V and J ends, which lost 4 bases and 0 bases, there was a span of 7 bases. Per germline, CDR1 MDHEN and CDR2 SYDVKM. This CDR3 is CASSWVGSGANVLTF. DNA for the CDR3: TGTGCCAGCAGTTGGGTCGGCTCTGGGGCCAACGTCCTGACTTTC.

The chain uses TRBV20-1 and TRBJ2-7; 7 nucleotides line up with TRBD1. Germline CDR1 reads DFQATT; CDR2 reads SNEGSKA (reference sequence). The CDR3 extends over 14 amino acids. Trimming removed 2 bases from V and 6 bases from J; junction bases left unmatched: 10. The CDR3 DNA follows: TGCAGTGCTAGACGGCCCCAAACAGGGGTCGAGCAGTACGTC. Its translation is CSARRPQTGVEQYV.

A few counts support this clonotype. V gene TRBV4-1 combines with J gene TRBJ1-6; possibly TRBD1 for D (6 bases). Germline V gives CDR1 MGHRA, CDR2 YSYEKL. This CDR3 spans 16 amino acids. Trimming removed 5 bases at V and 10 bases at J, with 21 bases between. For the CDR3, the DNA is TGCGCCAGCAGCAAGGGGGGTACGGAGATCGGATCACCCCTCCACTTT. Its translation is CASSKGGTEIGSPLHF.

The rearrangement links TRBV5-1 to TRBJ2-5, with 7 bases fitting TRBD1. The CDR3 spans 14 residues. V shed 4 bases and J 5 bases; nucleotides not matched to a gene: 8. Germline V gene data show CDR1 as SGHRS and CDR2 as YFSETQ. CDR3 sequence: CASSEQGLMETQYF. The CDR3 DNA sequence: TGCGCCAGCAGCGAACAGGGGCTGATGGAGACCCAGTACTTC.

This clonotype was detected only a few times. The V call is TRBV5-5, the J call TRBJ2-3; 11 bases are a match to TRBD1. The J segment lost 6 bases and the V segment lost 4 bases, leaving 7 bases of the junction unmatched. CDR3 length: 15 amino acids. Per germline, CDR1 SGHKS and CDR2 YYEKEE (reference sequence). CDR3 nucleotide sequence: TGTGCCAGCAGCGTTAGGACAGGGGGCGTGGATACGCAGTATTTT. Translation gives CASSVRTGGVDTQYF.

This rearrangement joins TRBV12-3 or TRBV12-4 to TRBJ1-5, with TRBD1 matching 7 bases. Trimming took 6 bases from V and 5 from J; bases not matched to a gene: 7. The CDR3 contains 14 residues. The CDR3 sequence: CASRPTGSHQPQHF. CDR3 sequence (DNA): TGTGCCAGCAGACCGACAGGGAGCCATCAGCCCCAGCATTTT.